This passage covers 9 T cell receptor beta chains from one sample sequenced in a study of blood T cells in healthy people across ages (dated by TCRdb to the mid-2010s). Preparation of the library involved 5' RACE. Sequencing instrument: Illumina HiSeq 2500. The second PCR ran for roughly 7 to 11 cycles and used a J-beta primer mix along with a sample-barcoded 5' primer. Using fastp at Q25 and MiXCR, TCRdb reprocessed the public reads and kept productive beta chains. A single entry per CDR3 protein holds the most common genes and DNA from its merged rows. Present in this sample are roughly 800,000 distinct CDR3 sequences, 20% to 30% of which were seen just once. 9.4% of the sample belongs to the ten largest clones. These data were also reused for a study on T cells of mothers and their children.

Sequenced material: blood. The receptors come from a boy younger than 18 in good health.

This chain joins TRBV13 and TRBJ2-1, with a tentative D call TRBD1 (5 bases). Germline V gives CDR1 PRHDT, CDR2 FYEKMQ (reference sequence). V dropped 7 bases and J dropped 9 bases, with 19 bases sitting between them. The CDR3 length is 14 residues. CDR3 protein: CASTTFLAQAEQFF. CDR3 DNA: TGTGCCAGCACCACCTTCTTGGCACAGGCTGAGCAGTTCTTC.

V usage is TRBV6-2 or TRBV6-3 and J usage is TRBJ2-2; unclear D gene. The ends were cut back, 2 bases at V and 5 bases at J, with 3 bases in the middle. This CDR3 has 12 residues. The germline V gene has CDR1 MNHEY and CDR2 SVGEGT. The CDR3 loop is CASSYGTGELFF. The CDR3 DNA is TGTGCCAGCAGTTACGGAACCGGGGAGCTGTTTTTT.

J is TRBJ2-7 and V is TRBV20-1, with D uncertain. This CDR3 comprises 12 residues. Per the germline V gene, CDR1 is DFQATT and CDR2 is SNEGSKA (reference sequence). V lost 3 bases to trimming and J lost 4 bases, with 10 bases between them. As DNA, the CDR3 is TGCAGTGCTAGTCCTGCTTCGTACGAGCAGTACTTC. It specifies CSASPASYEQYF.

A few counts support this clonotype. This chain joins TRBV7-9 and TRBJ2-5; TRBD2 matches at 7 bases. V dropped 5 bases and J dropped 2; count of bases not matched to a gene: 8. CDR3 length: 15 amino acids. Germline V gene lookup returns CDR1 SEHNR and CDR2 FQNEAQ (reference sequence). The DNA of the CDR3 is TGTGCCAGCAGCGTGGGGGGGGACTTGCAAGAGACCCAGTACTTC. Residues: CASSVGGDLQETQYF.

V is TRBV7-2 and J is TRBJ2-7; D perhaps matches TRBD2 (5 bases). This CDR3 spans 13 amino acids. CDR1 is SGHTA, CDR2 FQGNSA, per germline. The germline V and J ends were trimmed by 0 bases and 12 bases, with 15 bases remaining between them. This CDR3 is CASSLARGSILYF. The CDR3 nucleotides are TGTGCCAGCAGCTTAGCTCGGGGAAGCATACTGTACTTC.

V is TRBV20-1 and J is TRBJ2-5, with a possible D match to TRBD2 (5 bases). The tail of the sequence fits TRBJ2-7 better, so the J call may be wrong. The germline gives CDR1 DFQATT, CDR2 SNEGSKA (reference sequence). The CDR3 totals 15 residues. CDR3 in amino acids: CSARDLYGNSYEQYF. CDR3 nucleotides: TGCAGTGCTAGAGATTTATACGGGAACTCCTACGAGCAGTACTTC.

This clonotype was recorded a few times. The gene calls are TRBV20-1 and TRBJ2-1; 16 nucleotides agree with TRBD2. This CDR3 has 18 residues. The V and J ends lost 5 bases and 3 bases, in that order; junction bases with no gene match: 10. The germline V gene encodes CDR1 DFQATT and CDR2 SNEGSKA (reference sequence). CDR3 amino acids: CSAAGTSGRALFYNEQFF. The DNA of the CDR3 is TGCAGTGCTGCCGGGACTAGCGGGAGGGCTCTGTTCTACAATGAGCAGTTCTTC.

The chain carries TRBV18 and TRBJ2-7, with a possible D match to TRBD1 (5 bases). Trimming shortened V by 3 bases and J by 3 bases, and 15 bases separated the two germline ends. The CDR3 has 15 residues. From germline, CDR1 is KGHSH and CDR2 LQKENI. The CDR3 DNA reads TGTGCCAGCTCACCTGACCAGGGATATCTCTACGAGCAGTACTTC. This translates into CASSPDQGYLYEQYF.

The chain uses TRBV29-1 and TRBJ1-4; D is undetermined. Looked up from germline, CDR1 is SQVTM and CDR2 is ANQGSEA. The V end was cut by 8 bases, the J end by 8 bases, with 18 bases between. The CDR3 spans 13 residues. In nucleotides, the CDR3 is TGCAGCTGCCGCGTCGAGGTCGAGGAAAAACTGTTTTTT. Protein sequence: CSCRVEVEEKLFF.